What follows describes a single T cell receptor beta chain. Its antigen is still unknown. The data derive from a study of graft-versus-host responses after intestinal transplantation. The repertoire was sequenced with immunoSEQ multiplex PCR; TCRdb's copy has only in-frame clones and lacks some. Among under 90,000 clones listed, nearly 90% were seen once. The CDR3 has 9 residues. Trimming left V 10 bases short and J 6 bases short, with 6 bases between. The germline CDR1 and CDR2 sequences are MDHEN and SYDVKM. The chain recombines TRBV28 with TRBJ1-1; D unresolved. This receptor was taken from a human donor who was the organ donor for an intestinal transplant. Sequenced material: unstimulated CD8+ T cells sorted from spleen or lymph node cells, taken before transplant. DNA of the CDR3: TGTGCCACCCCTTCTGAAGCTTTCTTT. Its protein product is CATPSEAFF.